This T cell receptor (beta chain) was captured by sequencing in a study of blood T cell repertoires in COVID-19. For the study at large: COVID-19 samples from acute and convalescent phases originated in the United States, Italy and Spain. T cells, B-cell-depleted T cells, or PBMCs supplied cDNA or gDNA.

As handled by the study authors: Quantification of nucleated cells was approximated via reference gene primer amplification. Only in-frame clones appear in the TCRdb table, and some are missing; sequencing was by immunoSEQ multiplex PCR. D and trimming were read from the DNA, whereas the V and J calls and clone size are those reported in that table. The data contain about 87,000 clones, about nine tenths of them seen just once; the ten biggest clones take up about 5%. The germline CDR1 and CDR2 sequences are MNHEY and SVGAGI. V was shortened by 7 bases and J by 5 bases, with 11 bases between the two germline ends. The CDR3 extends over 12 amino acids.

V gene TRBV6-5 combines with J gene TRBJ1-2, with a tentative D call TRBD1 (5 bases). The receptor was derived from a woman older than 75 with acute or convalescent COVID-19. Sequencing input: peripheral blood. CDR3 region: CASTEGVYGYTF. DNA of the CDR3: TGTGCCAGCACCGAAGGGGTTTATGGCTACACCTTC.